This T cell receptor (beta chain) stems from a study of blood T cell repertoires in COVID-19. Assay: immunoSEQ multiplex PCR; the TCRdb copy retains only in-frame clones and omits some. The profile shows 170,000 or so clones, roughly four fifths of them singletons. Germline loops: CDR1 SGHTA, CDR2 FQGNSA. Trimming shortened V by 1 base and J by 4 bases, and 7 bases separated the two germline ends. There are 14 residues in the CDR3. The source is a woman in her seventies with COVID-19, enrolled during active disease. The chain couples TRBV7-2 to TRBJ2-2; D call uncertain. The sample comprised peripheral blood. The CDR3 is CASSLEASTGELFF. In DNA, the CDR3 is TGTGCCAGCAGCTTAGAGGCTAGCACCGGGGAGCTGTTTTTT.